This TCR beta chain was profiled in a study of control samples from healthy donors and cancer patients. J gave up 5 bases and V 5 bases, and 12 bases lay outside the gene matches. CDR1 is SGHRS, CDR2 YFSETQ, per germline. The CDR3 contains 15 residues. The assay was immunoSEQ multiplex PCR, and TCRdb's table has in-frame clones only and misses some. This sample has about 410,000 clones, with approximately 92% found just once. The gene calls are TRBV5-1 and TRBJ2-7; 8 nucleotides match TRBD1. The clonotype was recovered from a man between 35 and 55 years old with head and neck cancer. Material: PBMCs. CDR3 in DNA: TGCGCCAGCAGTCAAGACAGGGGCCAGGGAAACGAGCAGTACTTC. Its protein product is CASSQDRGQGNEQYF.